This TCR beta chain originates from a study of spatial heterogeneity in lung cancer (dated by TCRdb to about 2019). Some background on the complete study: Donors were around 71 patients with early-stage, untreated non-small cell lung cancer from the lung TRACERx cohort. At surgery, hundreds of tumor regions, almost 65 matched nontumor lung samples and 56 PBMC samples were TCR-sequenced for both alpha and beta chains. Beta-chain transcripts were consistently detected in greater numbers than alpha-chain transcripts, which likely reflected higher beta-chain transcript abundance. In the raw uncorrected reads, each unique combination of TCR and UMI appeared more than ten times on average. TCR repertoire features were related to nonsynonymous mutation counts determined by whole-exome sequencing of tumor tissue. Follow-up PBMC samples were sequenced whenever available, with the median time to follow-up being around two years after resection. The study quantitatively compared TCR alpha and beta repertoires across multiple tumor regions, matched nontumor lung and blood in non-small cell lung cancer.

In the paper's terms, the time point label means: blood at routine non-recurrence follow-up after resection. For TCR sequencing, whole RNA was extracted from tumor and nontumor lung tissue, or from cryopreserved PBMC samples, and no cell sorting was done. Only patients for whom sufficient RNA was available from at least two tumor regions were selected for TCR sequencing. The library was made by 5' RACE. Sequencing instrument: NextSeq 500. To allow correction of PCR and sequencing errors, the TCR library protocol tagged every TCR cDNA molecule with a unique molecular identifier. In the source study's methods: TCR identification, UMI-based error correction and CDR3 extraction were performed with Decombinator tools. Expanded TCRs were defined as those above a frequency of 2 per 1,000, corresponding to the top 1% of the tumor frequency distribution. Each repertoire was subsampled 100 times to 5,000 TCRs, after which Renyi diversity was computed with the R vegan package. To build CDR3 similarity networks, amino acid triplet string-kernel similarity was used, and CDR3s were connected when their pairwise similarity was above 0.82. TCRdb trimmed public reads at Q25 via fastp, called clones via MiXCR and kept in-frame beta chains. Rows are combined by CDR3 protein, so each entry shows the most common genes and DNA. The V and J calls, along with clone size, are taken from TCRdb and not from the paper's own processing. In this sample the table shows around 110,000 distinct CDR3 sequences, more than 9% of which occur a single time. Around 16% of the sample rests with the top ten.

As for this clonotype: This receptor's antigen is unknown. Per-base qualities were not stored, and no clone one base away is much larger.

On the study overall, not on this receptor specifically: Ubiquitous expanded tumor TCRs were found in blood more often at tumor resection than at routine follow-up. Additional single-cell paired TCR alpha and beta sequencing was considered necessary to confirm, at a functional level, the hypothesis that regional TCRs recognize regional mutations. Comparisons of baseline and follow-up blood repertoires included only 11 to 15 patients.

V is cut back by 5 bases and J by 1 base, with 12 bases in the junction unmatched. CDR1 and CDR2 are read off the germline V gene (reference sequence) as DFQATT and SNEGSKA. The CDR3, from cysteine to phenylalanine, totals 18 residues. The only DNA kept is the CDR3, 54 bases in frame from the first base. Here the chain combines TRBV20-1 and TRBJ2-3, and 13 junctional nucleotides match TRBD2. This sequence originates from a male donor with early-stage non-small cell lung cancer. The specimen comprised PBMCs, sampled at follow-up. The DNA sequence is given as TGCAGTGCTCCCGGGACTAGCGGGGCCCCAACTGGCACAGATACGCAGTATTTT. The resulting protein is CSAPGTSGAPTGTDTQYF.